The present T cell receptor beta chain was sequenced within a study of cytomegalovirus exposure and HLA in healthy donors. Study-wide points: HLA-A and HLA-B allele assignments for most subjects were reportedly predicted accurately using TCR beta sequences. It was reportedly the case that the classifier diagnosed cytomegalovirus status with high specificity and sensitivity. Later on, a genetic analysis was performed. It linked a missense variant in DCLRE1C with V- and J-gene trimming of TCR beta. With further analysis later on, most CMV-associated TCR beta chains appeared HLA-restricted.

CDR1 and CDR2 (germline): SGHTA, FQGNSA. The length of the CDR3 is 17 residues. V was clipped by 2 bases and J by 6 bases; unmatched bases: 8. To note about this clone: Its antigen is unknown.

Use of 60 Vbeta and 13 Jbeta primers characterized the PCR. Libraries were prepared by immunoSEQ multiplex PCR; TCRdb keeps only in-frame clonotypes and omits some of them. The table records around 100,000 clones, 81% of them present only once. Sequencing used PBMCs. The TCR comes from a woman in her 70s in good health and CMV-seropositive. The V call is TRBV7-2, the J call TRBJ2-2, with 11 positions matching TRBD2. The CDR3 region has the DNA TGTGCCAGCAGCTTAACTAGCGGGAGTATGGTAGCCGGGGAGCTGTTTTTT. This encodes CASSLTSGSMVAGELFF.